This entry concerns a single TCR beta chain. The antigen remains unidentified. The CDR3 covers 15 residues. Germline CDR1 and CDR2: KGHSH and LQKENI. V shed 2 bases and J shed 0 bases, with 10 bases lying between them. The record originates from a study of cytomegalovirus exposure and HLA in healthy donors. Study observations and caveats: The records held CMV serostatus as the only immune exposure information. Later on, a genetic analysis was performed. It linked a missense variant in DCLRE1C with V- and J-gene trimming of TCR beta.

In the PCR, 60 Vbeta and 13 Jbeta primers were used. The table came from immunoSEQ multiplex PCR; TCRdb's copy has only in-frame clones and leaves some out. The table includes some 190,000 clones, around 87% detected once. Source material: PBMCs. The chain carries TRBV18 and TRBJ1-1, with D possibly TRBD1 on 5 matching bases. This TCR came from a boy younger than 10 in good health and CMV-seronegative. The CDR3 loop reads CASSPAGLVNTEAFF. CDR3 DNA: TGTGCCAGCTCACCAGCGGGACTGGTGAACACTGAAGCTTTCTTT.